The 8 T cell receptor beta chains reported below all come from one sample, sequenced in a study of cytomegalovirus exposure and HLA in healthy donors. Measured with immunoSEQ multiplex PCR; TCRdb has only the in-frame clones, and not every one. The sample consists of 130,000 to 150,000 clones, about 87% of them appearing once. The sequenced sample was PBMCs. These receptors came from a woman younger than 45 in good health and CMV-seropositive.

V gene TRBV4-2 combines with J gene TRBJ2-1; unclear D gene. Germline-derived CDR1 and CDR2 are LGHNA and YNFKEQ. The CDR3 spans 17 residues. The V end was cut by 2 bases, the J end by 0 bases, with 14 bases between. The CDR3 nucleotides read TGTGCCAGCAGCCAATGGGTAGCACAATTCTCCTACAATGAGCAGTTCTTC. Translation: CASSQWVAQFSYNEQFF.

The genes are TRBV4-1 and TRBJ2-5; possible D gene TRBD1, 5 bases. The CDR3 consists of 13 residues. Germline V lookup: CDR1 MGHRA, CDR2 YSYEKL. Between the trimmed V and J ends, which lost 2 bases and 5 bases, there was a span of 9 bases. This CDR3 is CASSQRGAETQYF. DNA for the CDR3: TGCGCCAGCAGCCAAAGGGGCGCGGAGACCCAGTACTTC.

The chain is built from TRBV18 and TRBJ2-1; D is uncertain. The CDR3 covers 14 residues. V shed 2 bases and J shed 5 bases, with 10 bases lying between them. CDR1 KGHSH and CDR2 LQKENI come from the germline V gene. CDR3 nucleotide sequence: TGTGCCAGCTCACCAAACGAACTTCACAATGAGCAGTTCTTC. Translation: CASSPNELHNEQFF.

V is TRBV6-4 and J is TRBJ2-5; no clear D. The V and J ends lost 8 bases and 4 bases respectively, with 14 bases between them. Germline assignment: CDR1 MRHNA and CDR2 SNTAGT. This CDR3 has 13 amino acids. The CDR3 sequence: CASGSMRLETQYF. CDR3 in DNA: TGTGCCAGCGGATCCATGCGGTTAGAGACCCAGTACTTC.

A note on this clone: Sequence at one end of the junction differs from germline and may be a read error. V is TRBV27 and J is TRBJ2-1, with D tentatively TRBD1 (6 bases). The germline gives CDR1 MNHEY, CDR2 SMNVEV (reference sequence). This CDR3 spans 12 amino acids. The CDR3 here is CASYPLRGHMVF. The DNA for the CDR3 is TGTGCCAGTTACCCCCTCAGGGGCCATATGGTCTTC.

The chain combines TRBV5-1 with TRBJ2-3, with D maybe TRBD2 (6 bases). The CDR3 consists of 16 residues. Germline V gives CDR1 SGHRS, CDR2 YFSETQ. V dropped 1 base and J dropped 2 bases, with 14 bases sitting between them. This chain's CDR3 is CASSLLRGPYTDTQYF. The CDR3 DNA is TGCGCCAGCAGCTTGTTGCGGGGCCCGTACACAGATACGCAGTATTTT.

The CDR3 loop is CASSQVVSDSPSYEQYF. As DNA, the CDR3 is TGCGCCAGCAGCCAGGTGGTTTCGGACAGTCCTTCCTACGAGCAGTACTTC. The V call is TRBV4-1, the J call TRBJ2-7; D perhaps matches TRBD1 (6 bases). CDR1 is MGHRA, CDR2 YSYEKL, per germline. Trimming cost V 3 bases and J 1 base, with 19 bases left between them. The CDR3 extends over 17 amino acids.

The rearrangement uses TRBV28 and TRBJ1-4; D might be TRBD1 (5 bases). The CDR3 is 14 residues long. CDR1 and CDR2 from the germline V gene are MDHEN and SYDVKM. V lost 7 bases, J lost 6 bases, and 15 bases lay in between. The DNA of the CDR3 is TGTGCCAGCAAAGTGCCTGACAGTGATGAAAAACTGTTTTTT. Translating it yields CASKVPDSDEKLFF. The entire variable domain, with the rest obtained from reference TRBV28 and TRBJ1-4, is as follows: DVKVTQSSRYLVKRTGEKVFLECVQDMDHENMFWYRQDPGLGLRLIYFSYDVKMKEKGDIPEGYSVSREKKERFSLILESASTNQTSMYLCASKVPDSDEKLFFGSGTQLSVL.